These 30 T cell receptor beta chains were all obtained from the same sample, sequenced in a study of T cell responses to AZD1222 COVID-19 vaccine. Assay: immunoSEQ multiplex PCR; the TCRdb copy retains only in-frame clones and omits some. The data contain around 66,000 clones, about four fifths of them singletons. Sequenced here: peripheral blood, sampled on day 0 of MenACWY control vaccination. The receptors shown here come from an adult in good health.

The genes are TRBV7-9 and TRBJ1-1; TRBD1 agrees at 8 bases. The germline CDR1 and CDR2 sequences are SEHNR and FQNEAQ (reference sequence). This CDR3 comprises 15 residues. Germline trimming cut 5 bases from V and 0 bases from J; bases unmatched to any gene: 5. DNA for the CDR3: TGTGCCAGCAGCCAACCGACAGGGGTGAACACTGAAGCTTTCTTT. Translated, it gives CASSQPTGVNTEAFF.

This CDR3 reads CASSSSSGQGTEAFF. The DNA of the CDR3 is TGCGCCAGCAGCTCGAGCTCGGGACAGGGAACTGAAGCTTTCTTT. The rearrangement uses TRBV5-1 and TRBJ1-1; TRBD1 agrees at 9 bases. J gave up 5 bases and V 3 bases, and 8 bases lay outside the gene matches. The CDR3 has 15 residues. In germline, CDR1 is SGHRS, CDR2 YFSETQ.

The genes are TRBV6-6 and TRBJ1-1, with TRBD1 identical over 8 bases. The germline V gene encodes CDR1 MNHNY and CDR2 SVGAGI (reference sequence). The length of the CDR3 is 14 residues. The V gene end was trimmed by 6 bases and the J gene end by 1 base; junction bases not matched to a gene: 4. CDR3 coding DNA: TGTGCCAGCAGCTATGGACAGGGGAACACTGAAGCTTTCTTT. Encoded protein: CASSYGQGNTEAFF.

This clone appeared a few times. The chain is built from TRBV30 and TRBJ2-3; D gene unclear. There are 15 residues in the CDR3. CDR1 GTSNPN and CDR2 SVGIG come from the germline V gene (reference sequence). V lost 0 bases, J lost 0 bases, and 10 bases lay in between. CDR3 amino acids: CAWSVRRTSTDTQYF. CDR3 DNA sequence: TGTGCCTGGAGTGTACGTCGTACTAGCACAGATACGCAGTATTTT.

This clone was recorded once. The V and J genes are TRBV5-1 and TRBJ1-2, with a weak D call TRBD1 (5 bases). Germline V gene data show CDR1 as SGHRS and CDR2 as YFSETQ. The CDR3 loop spans 12 amino acids. The V end lost 2 bases, the J end lost 6 bases, and 8 bases lay between the germline ends. The CDR3 sequence is CASSLWGDGYTF. CDR3 nucleotide sequence: TGCGCCAGCAGCTTATGGGGGGATGGCTACACCTTC.

The V gene is TRBV11-1, the J gene TRBJ2-2; D is undetermined. The CDR3 has 14 residues. CDR1 and CDR2 from the germline V gene are SGHAT and FQDESV (reference sequence). V was clipped by 3 bases and J by 2 bases, with 7 bases between them. Written as DNA, the CDR3 is TGTGCCAGCAGCTTGAGCCGAAACACCGGGGAGCTGTTTTTT. It codes for CASSLSRNTGELFF.

The chain combines TRBV30 with TRBJ2-7; TRBD1 might be the D (5 bases). Germline values: CDR1 GTSNPN, CDR2 SVGIG (reference sequence). The CDR3 extends over 14 amino acids. V was cut by 4 bases and J by 0 bases, with 13 bases left in between. For the CDR3, the DNA is TGTGCCTGGAACTCCGTCACAGGCTCCTACGAGCAGTACTTC. Translating gives CAWNSVTGSYEQYF.

The chain joins TRBV30 to TRBJ2-3; perhaps TRBD1 as D (6 bases). V was shortened by 3 bases and J by 7 bases, with 26 bases between the two germline ends. The germline gives CDR1 GTSNPN, CDR2 SVGIG (reference sequence). The CDR3 loop spans 17 amino acids. For the CDR3, the DNA is TGTGCCTGGAGGTTTGGGGGCGCTCGGGGCTTCACTTATACGCAGTATTTT. Its protein product is CAWRFGGARGFTYTQYF.

This sequence joins TRBV4-2 and TRBJ1-1; D possibly corresponds to TRBD1 (5 bases). Germline assignment: CDR1 LGHNA and CDR2 YNFKEQ. The germline V and J ends were trimmed by 3 bases and 2 bases, with 16 bases remaining between them. The CDR3 contains 16 residues. Here the CDR3 reads CASSHGPITGNTEAFF. Here the CDR3 DNA reads TGTGCCAGCAGCCACGGTCCAATTACAGGTAACACTGAAGCTTTCTTT.

The chain carries TRBV2 and TRBJ1-1, with unresolved D. From germline, CDR1 is SNHLY and CDR2 FYNNEI. Deletions cut 4 bases from V and 3 bases from J, with 9 bases between. The CDR3 has 13 residues. The CDR3 DNA sequence: TGTGCCAGCAGTGTAGCGGGTTACACTGAAGCTTTCTTT. Protein sequence: CASSVAGYTEAFF.

This clone was seen just once. The chain recombines TRBV6-5 with TRBJ1-5; D ambiguous. Germline CDR1 MNHEY, CDR2 SVGAGI. Trimming stripped 2 bases from V and 1 base from J, with 6 bases between. The CDR3 runs to 14 residues. The CDR3 region is CASSYGQSNQPQHF. The CDR3 DNA sequence: TGTGCCAGCAGTTACGGGCAGAGCAATCAGCCCCAGCATTTT.

This clone was recorded only once. The chain combines TRBV29-1 with TRBJ1-1; TRBD1 might be the D (5 bases). V was cut by 4 bases and J by 6 bases, with 12 bases left in between. CDR3 length equals 12 residues. Germline CDR1 and CDR2: SQVTM and ANQGSEA. The CDR3, as DNA: TGCAGCGTTGTAGGGGAGAGCGCTGAAGCTTTCTTT. The encoded protein is CSVVGESAEAFF.

CDR3: CASSHLLAGMYTGELFF. The CDR3 nucleotides are TGTGCCAGCAGCCACCTACTAGCGGGAATGTACACCGGGGAGCTGTTTTTT. The rearrangement joins TRBV3-1 (or the pseudogene TRBV3-2) to TRBJ2-2; 10 bases fit TRBD2. Unmatched junction bases numbered 7, after V lost 3 bases and J lost 3 bases. Germline lookup yields CDR1 LGHDT and CDR2 YNNKEL (reference sequence). CDR3 length: 17 amino acids.

This sequence joins TRBV7-2 and TRBJ2-1; 7 bases line up with TRBD2. After removal of 2 bases from V and 4 bases from J, the junction contained 5 bases not matched to a gene. Looked up from germline, CDR1 is SGHTA and CDR2 is FQGNSA. CDR3 size: 15 residues. CDR3 in DNA: TGTGCCAGCAGCTTATCATTGGGACTATACAATGAGCAGTTCTTC. Translating gives CASSLSLGLYNEQFF.

The V gene is TRBV6-6, the J gene TRBJ1-5; D uncertain. There are 14 residues in the CDR3. The V gene's germline CDR1 is MNHNY and CDR2 SVGAGI (reference sequence). V was shortened by 6 bases and J by 1 base, with 10 bases between the two germline ends. As DNA, the CDR3 is TGTGCCAGCAGGGAGGGTGTAAGCAATCAGCCCCAGCATTTT. Translated: CASREGVSNQPQHF.

V is TRBV5-1 and J is TRBJ2-1, with D unresolved. Germline CDR1 SGHRS, CDR2 YFSETQ. This CDR3 spans 14 amino acids. The V gene lost 1 base and the J gene lost 5 bases, with 10 bases spanning the gap. CDR3 DNA: TGCGCCAGCAGCTTGAGAAGGTCTAACAATGAGCAGTTCTTC. Translation gives CASSLRRSNNEQFF.

In nucleotides, the CDR3 is TGTGCCAGCAGTTTTGCGGGGACTAGCTACGAGCAGTACTTC. This encodes CASSFAGTSYEQYF. The genes are TRBV28 and TRBJ2-7, with 8 bases fitting TRBD2. The CDR3 totals 14 residues. V was pared by 3 bases and J by 3 bases, with 4 bases of the junction left unmatched. CDR1 MDHEN and CDR2 SYDVKM come from the germline V gene. The entire variable domain, with the rest obtained from reference TRBV28 and TRBJ2-7, is as follows: DVKVTQSSRYLVKRTGEKVFLECVQDMDHENMFWYRQDPGLGLRLIYFSYDVKMKEKGDIPEGYSVSREKKERFSLILESASTNQTSMYLCASSFAGTSYEQYFGPGTRLTVT.

As DNA, the CDR3 is TGTGCCAGCAGCCAGACTAGCGGGTCCGTTCTCGGTGAGCAGTTCTTC. This gives the protein CASSQTSGSVLGEQFF. The chain employs TRBV5-4 and TRBJ2-1; 10 bases fit TRBD2. The CDR3 is 16 residues long. Germline loops: CDR1 SGHNT, CDR2 YYREEE (reference sequence). V lost 4 bases to trimming and J lost 9 bases; unmatched junction nucleotides: 13. Filled out from reference TRBV5-4 and TRBJ2-1, the complete variable domain reads ETGVTQSPTHLIKTRGQQVTLRCSSQSGHNTVSWYQQALGQGPQFIFQYYREEENGRGNFPPRFSGLQFPNYSSELNVNALELDDSALYLCASSQTSGSVLGEQFFGPGTRLTVL.

This chain joins TRBV6-1 and TRBJ1-5, with D maybe TRBD1 (5 bases). CDR1 is MNHNS, CDR2 SASEGT, per germline. This CDR3 contains 13 residues. V was clipped by 3 bases and J by 8 bases, with 11 bases between them. The CDR3 is CASSDPREEPQHF. The DNA of the CDR3 is TGTGCCAGCAGTGACCCCAGGGAAGAGCCCCAGCATTTT.

V gene TRBV5-4 combines with J gene TRBJ1-2; no clear D. Germline V CDR1 and CDR2: SGHNT, YYREEE (reference sequence). The CDR3 has 13 amino acids. V dropped 2 bases and J dropped 4 bases, with 9 bases sitting between them. CDR3 sequence: CASSFVGSYGYTF. The DNA for the CDR3 is TGTGCCAGCAGCTTTGTAGGTTCCTATGGCTACACCTTC.

The rearrangement links TRBV29-1 to TRBJ2-5, with TRBD2 matching 8 bases. Trimming at V came to 3 bases and at J to 1 base, leaving 7 bases not matched to a gene. The CDR3 is 15 residues long. Germline values: CDR1 SQVTM, CDR2 ANQGSEA. CDR3 DNA sequence: TGCAGCGTTGATAGAGCGGGGGCCTTCCAAGAGACCCAGTACTTC. Protein sequence: CSVDRAGAFQETQYF. Together with reference TRBV29-1 and TRBJ2-5, the CDR3 gives the full variable domain: SAVISQKPSRDICQRGTSLTIQCQVDSQVTMMFWYRQQPGQSLTLIATANQGSEATYESGFVIDKFPISRPNLTFSTLTVSNMSPEDSSIYLCSVDRAGAFQETQYFGPGTRLLVL.

The V call is TRBV6-5, the J call TRBJ1-2, with D possibly matching TRBD1 (6 bases). Trimming removed 6 bases from V and 6 bases from J, with 17 bases in between. Germline assignment: CDR1 MNHEY and CDR2 SVGAGI. This CDR3 is built from 14 residues. CDR3 protein: CASRQQGRGDGYTF. The CDR3, as DNA: TGTGCCAGCAGGCAACAGGGTAGAGGAGATGGCTACACCTTC.

The rearrangement links TRBV28 to TRBJ1-5; the D is unclear. V lost 3 bases and J lost 3, with 9 bases in between. This CDR3 contains 14 residues. The V gene's germline CDR1 is MDHEN and CDR2 SYDVKM. DNA of the CDR3: TGTGCCAGCAGTTTGGGTTCCACCAATCAGCCCCAGCATTTT. Translated, it gives CASSLGSTNQPQHF.

This chain uses TRBV2 with TRBJ2-7; D remains unclear. Trimming removed 6 bases from V and 4 bases from J, with 10 bases in between. CDR1 SNHLY and CDR2 FYNNEI come from the germline V gene. CDR3 length equals 12 residues. The CDR3 sequence: CASRVYTYEQYF. CDR3 coding DNA: TGTGCCAGCAGGGTTTACACGTACGAGCAGTACTTC.

This chain uses TRBV28 with TRBJ2-7; D call uncertain. Germline values: CDR1 MDHEN, CDR2 SYDVKM. CDR3 length equals 14 residues. The germline V and J ends were trimmed by 7 bases and 7 bases, with 20 bases remaining between them. DNA of the CDR3: TGTGCCAGCATCAAGGCCCCTTCTTATAGTGAGCAGTACTTC. This gives the protein CASIKAPSYSEQYF.

This chain joins TRBV28 and TRBJ1-4; D gene unclear. The germline V gene encodes CDR1 MDHEN and CDR2 SYDVKM. Trimming pared 7 bases from V and 1 base from J, leaving 10 bases between. The CDR3 contains 14 residues. In nucleotides, the CDR3 is TGTGCCAGCACCGCCGGCGTAACTAATGAAAAACTGTTTTTT. Encoded protein: CASTAGVTNEKLFF.

Only a few counts were recorded for this clone. The chain joins TRBV12-3 or TRBV12-4 to TRBJ1-5, with no clear D. This CDR3 region has 13 residues. V gave up 4 bases and J gave up 5 bases, with 9 bases separating them. CDR3: CASSSGVHQPQHF. The CDR3 bases are TGTGCCAGCAGTTCTGGGGTTCATCAGCCCCAGCATTTT.

The V gene is TRBV7-9, the J gene TRBJ2-6; 8 bases align to TRBD1. Trimming at V came to 4 bases and at J to 1 base, leaving 9 bases not matched to a gene. The CDR3 covers 18 residues. Germline V gene sequence: CDR1 SEHNR, CDR2 FQNEAQ (reference sequence). In nucleotides, the CDR3 is TGTGCCAGCAGCTACCCGGGACAGGTCCCATCTGGGGCCAACGTCCTGACTTTC. It translates to CASSYPGQVPSGANVLTF.

This chain links TRBV18 with TRBJ2-7, with D unresolved. In germline, CDR1 is KGHSH, CDR2 LQKENI. The CDR3 consists of 13 residues. V dropped 1 base and J dropped 4 bases, with 8 bases sitting between them. CDR3 protein: CASSPRQVYEQYF. CDR3 DNA: TGTGCCAGCTCACCACGGCAAGTGTACGAGCAGTACTTC.

The CDR3, as DNA: TGTGCCAGCAGTGAACGGGCGGGTATGTCGTCGCTCCTCTCCTACGAGCAGTACTTC. As protein: CASSERAGMSSLLSYEQYF. The chain carries TRBV6-1 and TRBJ2-7; weak D call: TRBD2 (5 bases). This CDR3 comprises 19 residues. V was pared by 2 bases and J by 0 bases, with 23 bases between. Per germline, CDR1 MNHNS and CDR2 SASEGT.